This TCR beta chain was recorded in a study of blood T cells in healthy people across ages. This CDR3 has 20 amino acids. Germline assignment: CDR1 SGHRS and CDR2 YFSETQ. The V and J ends lost 4 bases and 0 bases, in that order; junction bases with no gene match: 12. Combining a sample-barcoded 5' primer with a J-beta primer mix, a second PCR ran for roughly 7 to 12 cycles. TCRdb itself ran the 5' RACE reads through MiXCR, one entry per CDR3 protein. The sample contains approximately 730,000 distinct CDR3 sequences, 43% of which appear only once. This clonotype was counted between two and nine times. V and J are TRBV5-1 and TRBJ2-1; 14 bases agree with TRBD2. The sequencing sample was made of blood. The sequence was collected from a woman aged 55-75 years in good health. CDR3 bases: TGCGCCAGCAGCCAAGGGACTAGCGGGAGTTTTGACGACTCCTACAATGAGCAGTTCTTC. It is translated as CASSQGTSGSFDDSYNEQFF.